This T cell receptor beta chain was sequenced during a study of CD8+CD57+ T cells in acquired aplastic anemia. CD8+CD57+ cell expansion, shown by flow cytometry, had occurred in the patients selected for sequencing. Severe acquired aplastic anemia was present in every patient. TCR beta VDJ and CDR3 profiles were obtained from a genomic DNA template. TCRdb processed the reads anew with MiXCR; each CDR3 protein has one entry. The data hold fewer than 250,000 distinct CDR3 sequences, with roughly 45% observed a single time. CDR1 is SNHLY and CDR2 is FYNNEI in the germline V gene. V was cut by 5 bases and J by 5 bases, with 12 bases left in between. This CDR3 comprises 13 residues. In regard to this clonotype: The conserved phenylalanine or tryptophan is not found at the CDR3 terminus, so this likely reflects a read error.

The receptor comes from a human donor with aplastic anemia. The J gene is TRBJ1-1, the V gene TRBV2; D not resolved. Sequencing was carried out using sorted CD4+, CD8+, or CD8+CD57+ T cells (not recorded which) from PBMCs. The CDR3, as DNA: TGTGCCAGCAGTTCGGAGGGTCCGACTGAAGCTTTCCTT. Translating it yields CASSSEGPTEAFL.